This T cell receptor (beta chain) was sequenced in a study of early T cells in non-severe SARS-CoV-2 infection. Overall study: The study sequenced bulk RNA from unsorted whole blood, with chains unpaired.

Researchers tagged individual cDNA molecules with unique molecular identifiers. From the 5' RACE reads, TCRdb called clonotypes with MiXCR, one entry per CDR3 protein. The table lists tens of thousands of distinct CDR3 sequences, approximately 9% of them singletons. The CDR3 covers 16 residues. CDR1 and CDR2 from the germline V gene are MDHEN and SYDVKM. V trimming: 6 bases; J trimming: 4 bases; junction bases outside the gene matches: 8. This clonotype was seen a few times. The material sequenced was whole blood, taken at baseline. This TCR was sampled from an adult who was a healthcare worker with PCR-confirmed SARS-CoV-2 infection or an uninfected control (not recorded which). The genes are TRBV28 and TRBJ2-5, with 13 bases matching TRBD2. The chain's CDR3 is CASRGGLAGVRETQYF. In DNA form, the CDR3 reads TGTGCCAGCAGGGGCGGACTAGCGGGAGTACGAGAGACCCAGTACTTC.